The rows below give T cell receptor beta chains drawn from one sample of a study of blood T cell repertoires in COVID-19. The assay was immunoSEQ multiplex PCR, and TCRdb's table has in-frame clones only and misses some. The sample lists about 80,000 clones, approximately 82% occurring once. The sample comprised peripheral blood. The receptors originated from a woman aged 70 to 79 with acute or convalescent COVID-19. The CDR3 runs from the conserved cysteine through the conserved F or W. The D gene is left open where the match is weak. Rows give clone size only sometimes, using once, few, many, or a class for an expanded clone.

abundance,v_gene,d_gene,j_gene,CDR3nt,CDR3aa
NA,TRBV7-2,NA,TRBJ2-2,TGTGCCAGCAGCTTAGCGGTCGGGGGAACCGGGGAGCTGTTTTTT,CASSLAVGGTGELFF
once,TRBV24-1,NA,TRBJ1-2,TGTGCCACCAGTCACCCCGGGGATAGGAATGGCTACACCTTC,CATSHPGDRNGYTF
NA,TRBV3-1/TRBV3-2,NA,TRBJ1-2,TGTGCCAGCAGCCAAGACCGCGTACACTATGGCTACACCTTC,CASSQDRVHYGYTF
NA,TRBV6-7,TRBD2,TRBJ2-2,TGTGCCAGCAGTACGCGAAGACTAGCGGGCAACACCGGGGAGCTGTTTTTT,CASSTRRLAGNTGELFF
NA,TRBV7-8,TRBD2,TRBJ2-7,TGTGCCAGCAGCTTAGGCGGACTAGCGGGAGCTTACGAGCAGTACTTC,CASSLGGLAGAYEQYF
NA,TRBV30,NA,TRBJ1-1,TGTGCCTGGACACCGGCAGGCCGCACTGAAGCTTTCTTT,CAWTPAGRTEAFF
NA,TRBV29-1,NA,TRBJ2-5,TGCAGCGTTACGACGAGGGGGGGCGAACAAGAGACCCAGTACTTC,CSVTTRGGEQETQYF
NA,TRBV6-5,TRBD2,TRBJ2-1,TGTGCCAGCAGTTACTCGGCTAGCGGGAGTTACAATGAGCAGTTCTTC,CASSYSASGSYNEQFF
NA,TRBV27,TRBD1,TRBJ2-7,TGTGCCAGCAGCGTTGGGACAGGGCTCTACGAGCAGTACTTC,CASSVGTGLYEQYF
NA,TRBV19,TRBD1,TRBJ2-3,TGTGCCAGCACAAGACAGGGGGACGGCACAGATACGCAGTATTTT,CASTRQGDGTDTQYF
NA,TRBV7-2,NA,TRBJ2-2,TGTGCCAGCAGCTCTCTGGGTTGGGGCGAGAAAGCCGGGGAGCTGTTTTTT,CASSSLGWGEKAGELFF
NA,TRBV27,TRBD1,TRBJ1-2,TGTGCCAGCAGTTTATCGGGGACAACGACAGGGGATAATCCCACTAACTATGGCTACACCTTC,CASSLSGTTTGDNPTNYGYTF
few,TRBV5-1,TRBD1,TRBJ2-7,TGCGCCAGCAGCCTACGACAGGGAGACTCCTACGAGCAGTACTTC,CASSLRQGDSYEQYF
NA,TRBV5-1,NA,TRBJ1-2,TGCGCCAGCAGCTTAACCTCGGATGGCTACACCTTC,CASSLTSDGYTF
NA,TRBV12-5,TRBD1,TRBJ2-1,TGTGCTAGTGGCCCCGGGACAGGGATCGGAAATGAGCAGTTCTTC,CASGPGTGIGNEQFF
NA,TRBV7-8,TRBD2,TRBJ2-1,TGTGCCAGCACCAAAGAGGGGGGGGCGACTAGCGGGAGCAATGAGCAGTTCTTC,CASTKEGGATSGSNEQFF
NA,TRBV5-1,NA,TRBJ2-2,TGCGCCAGCAGCTTGGGCGCTAGCTTGAACACCGGGGAGCTGTTTTTT,CASSLGASLNTGELFF
once,TRBV25-1,TRBD1,TRBJ1-1,TGTGCCAGTCTAACAGGGGATGAATTTGAAGCTTTCTTT,CASLTGDEFEAFF
NA,TRBV18,TRBD2,TRBJ2-7,TGTGCCAGCTCAGGACTAGCGGGAGTGACCAGCGAGCAGTACTTC,CASSGLAGVTSEQYF
NA,TRBV3-1/TRBV3-2,NA,TRBJ2-1,TGTGCCAGCAGCCAAGAAGTAGGAGGACCTTACAATGAGCAGTTCTTC,CASSQEVGGPYNEQFF
NA,TRBV2,NA,TRBJ2-2,TGTGCCAGCAGTCCCGACAGAACGAACACCGGGGAGCTGTTTTTT,CASSPDRTNTGELFF
NA,TRBV20-1,TRBD1,TRBJ1-5,TGCAGTGCTAGTGCCACGACAGGGGGCAATCAGCCCCAGCATTTT,CSASATTGGNQPQHF
NA,TRBV10-2,NA,TRBJ2-1,TGCGCCAGCAGTGAGTCCCCGATGGCTAGTTTAAGCCATGAGCAGTTCTTC,CASSESPMASLSHEQFF
NA,TRBV30,NA,TRBJ2-6,TGTGCCTGGGGGTTGGGGGACTTTGGGGCCAACGTCCTGACTTTC,CAWGLGDFGANVLTF
NA,TRBV28,TRBD1,TRBJ1-6,TGTGCCAGCAGTCTAGAGGGGGCCCGAGGATCACCCCTCCACTTT,CASSLEGARGSPLHF
NA,TRBV7-2,TRBD1,TRBJ2-7,TGTGCCAGCAGCTTAGGAACAGGGGATACCTACGAGCAGTACTTC,CASSLGTGDTYEQYF
NA,TRBV7-9,NA,TRBJ2-5,TGTGCCAGCAGCCAACCTACCTTGACCCAGTACTTC,CASSQPTLTQYF